Listed below are T cell receptor beta chains from one sample, sequenced in a study of blood T cell repertoires in COVID-19. TCRdb's copy holds only in-frame clones and misses some; the assay was immunoSEQ multiplex PCR. The sample lists some 70,000 clones, over 80% occurring once. The sequenced sample consisted of peripheral blood. These receptors originate from a man aged 45-65 years with COVID-19, enrolled during active disease. The CDR3 runs from the conserved cysteine through the conserved F or W. The order of the fields is D gene, CDR3 length, J gene, V gene, clone size, CDR3 DNA, CDR3 protein. A D gene is named only where the DNA matches it firmly. Clone sizes are given selectively: once, few, many, or a class where the clone is expanded.

D gene: TRBD2
CDR3 length: 16
J gene: TRBJ2-5
V gene: TRBV7-2
clone size: -
CDR3 DNA: TGTGCCAGCAGCTTCCAGACTAGCGGGGATGGGGAGACCCAGTACTTC
CDR3 protein: CASSFQTSGDGETQYF

D gene: -
CDR3 length: 16
J gene: TRBJ1-6
V gene: TRBV11-2
clone size: -
CDR3 DNA: TGTGCCAGCAGCTTAGATCGGGCAGGGTCCGATTCACCCCTCCACTTT
CDR3 protein: CASSLDRAGSDSPLHF

D gene: -
CDR3 length: 14
J gene: TRBJ2-1
V gene: TRBV19
clone size: -
CDR3 DNA: TGTGCCAGTAGTATTTTAGCCCCCTACAATGAGCAGTTCTTC
CDR3 protein: CASSILAPYNEQFF

D gene: -
CDR3 length: 16
J gene: TRBJ2-4
V gene: TRBV6-5
clone size: -
CDR3 DNA: TGTGCCAGCAGTTCAACAGGGTCCTTAGCCAAAAACATTCAGTACTTC
CDR3 protein: CASSSTGSLAKNIQYF

D gene: TRBD1
CDR3 length: 16
J gene: TRBJ2-5
V gene: TRBV7-9
clone size: -
CDR3 DNA: TGTGCCAGCAGCTTCGCACAGGGGGCGCGACAAGAGACCCAGTACTTC
CDR3 protein: CASSFAQGARQETQYF

D gene: TRBD2
CDR3 length: 16
J gene: TRBJ2-1
V gene: TRBV7-2
clone size: -
CDR3 DNA: TGTGCCAGCAGCTTACTAGCGGGAGGTGGGTTAGATGAGCAGTTCTTC
CDR3 protein: CASSLLAGGGLDEQFF

D gene: TRBD2
CDR3 length: 15
J gene: TRBJ2-1
V gene: TRBV6-6
clone size: -
CDR3 DNA: TGTGCCAGCAGTCGACCGGGACTAGAATACAATGAGCAGTTCTTC
CDR3 protein: CASSRPGLEYNEQFF

D gene: -
CDR3 length: 14
J gene: TRBJ2-7
V gene: TRBV19
clone size: -
CDR3 DNA: TGTGCCAGTCCCCCGATTGGGGGGAGAGGGGAGCAGTACTTC
CDR3 protein: CASPPIGGRGEQYF

D gene: TRBD2
CDR3 length: 16
J gene: TRBJ2-7
V gene: TRBV19
clone size: -
CDR3 DNA: TGTGCCAGTAGTATGGGTCTAGCGGAAAGCTCCTACGAGCAGTACTTC
CDR3 protein: CASSMGLAESSYEQYF

D gene: TRBD2
CDR3 length: 16
J gene: TRBJ2-7
V gene: TRBV4-2
clone size: -
CDR3 DNA: TGTGCCAGCAGCCAAGCGGAAACTAGCGGCTCCTACGAGCAGTACTTC
CDR3 protein: CASSQAETSGSYEQYF

D gene: TRBD1
CDR3 length: 17
J gene: TRBJ2-6
V gene: TRBV14
clone size: -
CDR3 DNA: TGTGCCAGCAGCCAGGGGGACAGAAGTTCTGGGGCCAACGTCCTGACTTTC
CDR3 protein: CASSQGDRSSGANVLTF

D gene: -
CDR3 length: 15
J gene: TRBJ1-5
V gene: TRBV10-3
clone size: -
CDR3 DNA: TGTGCCATCAGTGAGTCCCAGGGAAATGCCCAGCCCCAGCATTTT
CDR3 protein: CAISESQGNAQPQHF

D gene: TRBD1
CDR3 length: 16
J gene: TRBJ2-5
V gene: TRBV24-1
clone size: -
CDR3 DNA: TGTGCCACCAGTGATCATACAGGGGCTAGTTGGGAGACCCAGTACTTC
CDR3 protein: CATSDHTGASWETQYF

D gene: -
CDR3 length: 11
J gene: TRBJ1-6
V gene: TRBV28
clone size: few
CDR3 DNA: TGTGCCACCGGAGGAAATTCACCCCTCCACTTT
CDR3 protein: CATGGNSPLHF

D gene: -
CDR3 length: 13
J gene: TRBJ2-2
V gene: TRBV6-5
clone size: -
CDR3 DNA: TGTGCCAGTACGACAGGAAACACCGGGGAGCTGTTTTTT
CDR3 protein: CASTTGNTGELFF

D gene: -
CDR3 length: 11
J gene: TRBJ2-7
V gene: TRBV29-1
clone size: -
CDR3 DNA: TGCAGCGCCTCGAGCTCCTACGAGCAGTACTTC
CDR3 protein: CSASSSYEQYF

D gene: TRBD2
CDR3 length: 15
J gene: TRBJ2-1
V gene: TRBV30
clone size: -
CDR3 DNA: TGTGCCTGGAGTGTGACTAGCGGGACCTACAATGAGCAGTTCTTC
CDR3 protein: CAWSVTSGTYNEQFF

D gene: TRBD1
CDR3 length: 16
J gene: TRBJ2-2
V gene: TRBV11-2
clone size: -
CDR3 DNA: TGTGCCAGCAGCACCCGACAGGGGGCGCGCACCGGGGAGCTGTTTTTT
CDR3 protein: CASSTRQGARTGELFF

D gene: TRBD2
CDR3 length: 15
J gene: TRBJ2-1
V gene: TRBV7-2
clone size: once
CDR3 DNA: TGTGCCAGCAGCTTAGGATTAGCGGGAGGTAATGAGCAGTTCTTC
CDR3 protein: CASSLGLAGGNEQFF

D gene: TRBD2
CDR3 length: 14
J gene: TRBJ2-5
V gene: TRBV6-2/TRBV6-3
clone size: -
CDR3 DNA: TGTGCCAGCAGTTACGGGGGGGGGAAAGAGACCCAGTACTTC
CDR3 protein: CASSYGGGKETQYF

D gene: TRBD1
CDR3 length: 14
J gene: TRBJ2-7
V gene: TRBV5-1
clone size: -
CDR3 DNA: TGCGCCAGCAGCTTGGGGACAGGGAAGACCGAGCAGTACTTC
CDR3 protein: CASSLGTGKTEQYF

D gene: -
CDR3 length: 13
J gene: TRBJ1-4
V gene: TRBV19
clone size: -
CDR3 DNA: TGTGCCAGTAGTTCAGGGTTGTTTTCTAAACTGTTTTTT
CDR3 protein: CASSSGLFSKLFF

D gene: TRBD1
CDR3 length: 14
J gene: TRBJ1-4
V gene: TRBV2
clone size: few
CDR3 DNA: TGTGCCAGCAGTGAAACGCAGGGGGCACTGGCATTGTTTTTT
CDR3 protein: CASSETQGALALFF

D gene: -
CDR3 length: 15
J gene: TRBJ2-7
V gene: TRBV7-2
clone size: -
CDR3 DNA: TGTGCCAGCACCATTTCAGGGGCTCCAGGCCACGAGCAGTACTTC
CDR3 protein: CASTISGAPGHEQYF

D gene: TRBD2
CDR3 length: 14
J gene: TRBJ2-1
V gene: TRBV7-2
clone size: -
CDR3 DNA: TGTGCCAGCAGCTTAGGGACTAGCTACAATGAGCAGTTCTTC
CDR3 protein: CASSLGTSYNEQFF

D gene: TRBD2
CDR3 length: 20
J gene: TRBJ2-3
V gene: TRBV9
clone size: -
CDR3 DNA: TGTGCCAGCAGCGCGCCTCCGGGACAGCTACTAGCGGGAGTAGCAGATACGCAGTATTTT
CDR3 protein: CASSAPPGQLLAGVADTQYF

D gene: TRBD1
CDR3 length: 15
J gene: TRBJ2-7
V gene: TRBV7-8
clone size: -
CDR3 DNA: TGTGCCAGCAGCTTAGCTGGGACAGGGCCCTACGAGCAGTACTTC
CDR3 protein: CASSLAGTGPYEQYF

D gene: TRBD1
CDR3 length: 15
J gene: TRBJ2-2
V gene: TRBV5-4
clone size: -
CDR3 DNA: TGTGCCAGCAGCGTCGGACAGGGGGGGACCGGGGAGCTGTTTTTT
CDR3 protein: CASSVGQGGTGELFF

D gene: -
CDR3 length: 14
J gene: TRBJ2-5
V gene: TRBV7-2
clone size: -
CDR3 DNA: TGTGCCAGCAGCTTTGCGCCCCTTAAAGAGACCCAGTACTTC
CDR3 protein: CASSFAPLKETQYF

D gene: TRBD2
CDR3 length: 17
J gene: TRBJ2-1
V gene: TRBV4-1
clone size: -
CDR3 DNA: TGCGCCAGCACCCCAGGGAACCCGGGACTAGCGGGACGGGAGCAGTTCTTC
CDR3 protein: CASTPGNPGLAGREQFF

D gene: TRBD2
CDR3 length: 15
J gene: TRBJ2-1
V gene: TRBV20-1
clone size: -
CDR3 DNA: TGCAGTGCTAGTCCGGGACTAGCGGGAAGCTATGAGCAGTTCTTC
CDR3 protein: CSASPGLAGSYEQFF

D gene: -
CDR3 length: 15
J gene: TRBJ1-6
V gene: TRBV6-5
clone size: -
CDR3 DNA: TGTGCCAGCAGTTACGGCAGGAACTATAATTCACCCCTCCACTTT
CDR3 protein: CASSYGRNYNSPLHF

D gene: -
CDR3 length: 13
J gene: TRBJ2-7
V gene: TRBV3-1/TRBV3-2
clone size: once
CDR3 DNA: TGTGCCAGCACACGGGGGTTGGGGAACGAGCAGTACTTC
CDR3 protein: CASTRGLGNEQYF

D gene: TRBD1
CDR3 length: 16
J gene: TRBJ2-7
V gene: TRBV9
clone size: -
CDR3 DNA: TGTGCCAGCAGCGTAGCCCCGGGACAGGGGAGGGACGAGCAGTACTTC
CDR3 protein: CASSVAPGQGRDEQYF

D gene: -
CDR3 length: 16
J gene: TRBJ2-1
V gene: TRBV10-1
clone size: -
CDR3 DNA: TGCGCCAGCAGTGGGCTCCCGGGGAGAATAAACAATGAGCAGTTCTTC
CDR3 protein: CASSGLPGRINNEQFF

D gene: -
CDR3 length: 14
J gene: TRBJ2-7
V gene: TRBV5-1
clone size: -
CDR3 DNA: TGCGCCAGCAGCTGGCGGGACGCCGGGGACGAGCAGTACTTC
CDR3 protein: CASSWRDAGDEQYF

D gene: -
CDR3 length: 18
J gene: TRBJ1-2
V gene: TRBV19
clone size: -
CDR3 DNA: TGTGCCAGTAGTACAGAACGATCCGACAGGACGACGACCTATGGCTACACCTTC
CDR3 protein: CASSTERSDRTTTYGYTF

D gene: -
CDR3 length: 14
J gene: TRBJ2-4
V gene: TRBV6-6
clone size: -
CDR3 DNA: TGTGCCAGCAGTCCGCTACTAGATGGGAACATTCAGTACTTC
CDR3 protein: CASSPLLDGNIQYF

D gene: TRBD1
CDR3 length: 15
J gene: TRBJ2-2
V gene: TRBV2
clone size: -
CDR3 DNA: TGTGCCAGCAGTTTACAGGGGTCGGACACCGGGGAGCTGTTTTTT
CDR3 protein: CASSLQGSDTGELFF

D gene: -
CDR3 length: 15
J gene: TRBJ2-3
V gene: TRBV10-3
clone size: -
CDR3 DNA: TGTGCCATCAGTGAGGAGGAGGGAGTGGCAGATACGCAGTATTTT
CDR3 protein: CAISEEEGVADTQYF

D gene: TRBD1
CDR3 length: 17
J gene: TRBJ1-6
V gene: TRBV19
clone size: few
CDR3 DNA: TGTGCCAGTAGTATCTATTCGGCAGGGGGCAAGAATTCACCCCTCCACTTT
CDR3 protein: CASSIYSAGGKNSPLHF

D gene: -
CDR3 length: 14
J gene: TRBJ1-1
V gene: TRBV7-3
clone size: -
CDR3 DNA: TGTGCCAGCAGCCCCTCGTTTGGGCCTGGTGAAGCTTTCTTT
CDR3 protein: CASSPSFGPGEAFF